What follows are 2 T cell receptor beta chains derived from one specimen sequenced in a study of CD8+ T cells in alopecia areata. Sequencing used cDNA as its template, made by extracting RNA and reverse transcribing it. Measured with immunoSEQ multiplex PCR; TCRdb has only the in-frame clones, and not every one. The table lists approximately 300,000 clones, with no singletons. The study sorted pooled cutaneous lymph node cells by CD4, CD8alpha, NKG2D, NKG2ACE and other markers. Sequenced input: CD4+ T cells sorted from a lymph node. The origin of the receptors is a C3H/HeJ mouse with alopecia areata. The MHC haplotype of the strain is H2-k.

A remark on this clone: The genes and germline here are from mouse. The CDR3 goes on 3 residues after the read ends, and that part is filled in from the germline J gene. This chain links TRBV13-1 with TRBJ1-6, with 11 bases lining up with TRBD1. TRBJ1-6 is reported as an ORF; its role is uncertain. Trimming at V came to 2 bases and at J to 8 bases, leaving 3 bases not matched to a gene. Per germline, CDR1 NSHNY and CDR2 SYGAGN. CDR3 size: 15 residues. The sequenced CDR3 bases are TGTGCCAGCAGTGAGCGGGACAGGGGGGATTCGCCC. This translates into CASSERDRGDSP. The CDR3 reads in full as CASSERDRGDSPLYF.

Details on this clone: Mouse gene names apply. The sequence runs out 4 residues before the end of the CDR3; the remainder is reconstructed from the germline J gene. V usage is TRBV13-2 and J usage is TRBJ2-1; 8 bases are shared with TRBD2. Germline V gene data show CDR1 as NNHNN and CDR2 as SYGAGS (reference sequence). This CDR3 is built from 14 residues. The V segment lost 2 bases and the J segment 5 bases; nucleotides outside the gene matches: 3. This chain's CDR3 is CASGEAGLDAEQFF. The part of the CDR3 DNA that was read is TGTGCCAGCGGTGAGGCGGGACTGGATGCT.